The subject of this entry is one T cell receptor (beta chain). What it binds is not known. The record originates from a study of naive and memory T cell subsets. Study-level findings and limits: A clonotype means one alpha or beta sequence, not an alpha/beta pair.

Two oligonucleotides, mixed equimolar, formed the beta constant-region primer covering TRBC1 and TRBC2. The ligated cDNA underwent four PCR rounds using SP2 and nested alpha and beta constant-region primers. TCRdb used MiXCR to reprocess the UMI-ligation and nested PCR reads, holding one entry per CDR3 protein. This sample yields tens of thousands of distinct CDR3 sequences, of which around 9% are seen a single time; 1.2% belongs to the top ten. This sequence was found in a human donor in good health. Sequencing used naive CD8+ T cells from blood.

Written as DNA, the CDR3 is TGTGCCAGCAGTTACAGGAACGGTCGTAGTGATACGCAGTATTTT. Protein product: CASSYRNGRSDTQYF. The chain employs TRBV6-5 and TRBJ2-3; D ambiguous. The CDR3 is 15 residues long. The germline V gene has CDR1 MNHEY and CDR2 SVGAGI. The V and J ends lost 2 bases and 6 bases respectively, with 15 bases between them.